Listed here are 19 T cell receptor beta chains from one sample, sequenced in a study of T cell responses to AZD1222 COVID-19 vaccine. Method: immunoSEQ multiplex PCR; TCRdb's copy keeps in-frame clones and lacks some. The repertoire holds 100,000 to 150,000 clones, with 75% to 90% as singletons. The sequencing used peripheral blood, collected on day 0 of AZD1222 vaccination. The receptors were sampled from an adult in good health.

For the CDR3, the DNA is TGCGCCAGCAGCAGACAGGGGGCTCATGAGCAGTTCTTC. Protein sequence: CASSRQGAHEQFF. The chain employs TRBV5-1 and TRBJ2-1; 10 bases map to TRBD1. The germline CDR1 and CDR2 sequences are SGHRS and YFSETQ. The length of the CDR3 is 13 residues. Trimming took 4 bases from V and 8 from J; bases not matched to a gene: 3.

The chain has TRBV6-2 or TRBV6-3 and TRBJ1-1, with D unclear. The CDR3 has 13 amino acids. Germline loops: CDR1 MNHEY, CDR2 SVGEGT. Trimming stripped 4 bases from V and 2 bases from J, with 8 bases between. CDR3 sequence reads: CASSLSSNTEAFF. CDR3 nucleotides: TGTGCCAGCAGTTTGTCCAGCAACACTGAAGCTTTCTTT.

The V call is TRBV5-4, the J call TRBJ1-5; no firm D call. From germline, CDR1 is SGHNT and CDR2 YYREEE (reference sequence). V lost 0 bases to trimming and J lost 6 bases, with 7 bases between them. The CDR3 extends over 13 amino acids. The CDR3 DNA is TGTGCCAGCAGCTTGGATAGGTTTCAGCCCCAGCATTTT. It is translated as CASSLDRFQPQHF. The whole variable domain, filled in from reference TRBV5-4 and TRBJ1-5, reads ETGVTQSPTHLIKTRGQQVTLRCSSQSGHNTVSWYQQALGQGPQFIFQYYREEENGRGNFPPRFSGLQFPNYSSELNVNALELDDSALYLCASSLDRFQPQHFGDGTRLSIL.

This clone came up a few times. The V and J genes are TRBV5-6 and TRBJ2-6; D gene unclear. The V and J ends lost 4 bases and 0 bases respectively, with 5 bases between them. CDR1 is SGHDT, CDR2 YYEEEE, per germline. The CDR3 totals 14 residues. CDR3 protein: CASSHRSGANVLTF. As DNA, the CDR3 is TGTGCCAGCAGCCACCGCTCTGGGGCCAACGTCCTGACTTTC.

The rearrangement uses TRBV27 and TRBJ2-6; D is possibly TRBD2 (5 bases). With 7 bases removed from V and 4 bases from J, the gap between germline ends came to 8 bases. CDR1 is MNHEY, CDR2 SMNVEV, per germline (reference sequence). This CDR3 has 13 amino acids. The chain's CDR3 is CASKPGGANVLTF. The DNA of the CDR3 is TGTGCCAGCAAACCGGGAGGGGCCAACGTCCTGACTTTC.

The genes are TRBV6-5 and TRBJ2-3, with TRBD2 matching 8 bases. CDR3 length: 15 residues. CDR1 MNHEY and CDR2 SVGAGI come from the germline V gene. The J segment lost 3 bases and the V segment lost 7 bases, leaving 9 bases of the junction unmatched. CDR3 coding DNA: TGTGCCAGCAATACACGGGGGGGCCTGACAGATACGCAGTATTTT. Translating gives CASNTRGGLTDTQYF.

The chain has TRBV9 and TRBJ1-2; unclear D gene. The germline V gene encodes CDR1 SGDLS and CDR2 YYNGEE. Deletions cut 0 bases from V and 3 bases from J, with 12 bases between. This CDR3 comprises 15 residues. The CDR3 protein is CASSVGADGDYGYTF. DNA for the CDR3: TGTGCCAGCAGCGTAGGGGCGGACGGGGACTATGGCTACACCTTC. The full variable domain, its missing parts supplied by reference TRBV9 and TRBJ1-2, is DSGVTQTPKHLITATGQRVTLRCSPRSGDLSVYWYQQSLDQGLQFLIQYYNGEERAKGNILERFSAQQFPDLHSELNLSSLELGDSALYFCASSVGADGDYGYTFGSGTRLTVV.

Regarding this clone: The sample contains more than one DNA sequence encoding this CDR3. V usage is TRBV6-5 and J usage is TRBJ1-2; D is perhaps TRBD1 (6 bases). This CDR3 has 13 amino acids. CDR1 MNHEY and CDR2 SVGAGI come from the germline V gene. V was trimmed by 6 bases and J by 4 bases, leaving 12 bases between them. The CDR3 protein is CASRRTALYGYTF. Written as DNA, the CDR3 is TGTGCCAGCAGAAGGACAGCCCTCTATGGCTACACCTTC.

The rearrangement joins TRBV5-4 to TRBJ1-1; the D gene is possibly TRBD1 (5 bases). The CDR3 consists of 14 residues. With 1 base removed from V and 3 bases from J, the gap between germline ends came to 10 bases. Germline V lookup: CDR1 SGHNT, CDR2 YYREEE (reference sequence). The chain's CDR3 is CASSLIGGDTEAFF. CDR3 DNA sequence: TGTGCCAGCAGCTTGATCGGGGGAGACACTGAAGCTTTCTTT.

The gene calls are TRBV5-6 and TRBJ1-4, with TRBD1 as a possible D gene (5 bases). Germline assignment: CDR1 SGHDT and CDR2 YYEEEE. The CDR3 has 14 residues. V was trimmed by 2 bases and J by 7 bases, leaving 12 bases between them. In DNA form, the CDR3 reads TGTGCCAGCAGCTTCAGATGGGGCAGTGAAAAACTGTTTTTT. It is translated as CASSFRWGSEKLFF.

This sequence joins TRBV4-1 and TRBJ2-3; D possibly corresponds to TRBD2 (6 bases). V lost 2 bases and J 5 bases, leaving 23 bases between the germline ends. Per the germline V gene, CDR1 is MGHRA and CDR2 is YSYEKL. The CDR3 consists of 18 residues. CDR3 DNA sequence: TGCGCCAGCAGCCAATTCCCCGGGACTCCCGGCACCCAAGATACGCAGTATTTT. Its protein is CASSQFPGTPGTQDTQYF.

V usage is TRBV5-6 and J usage is TRBJ2-7; the D gene could be TRBD1 or TRBD2 (6 bases each). Germline V CDR1 and CDR2: SGHDT, YYEEEE. V dropped 4 bases and J dropped 3 bases, with 14 bases sitting between them. The CDR3 consists of 14 residues. DNA for the CDR3: TGTGCCAGCAGCCCTTTGGGGGGCAACTACGAGCAGTACTTC. Its translation: CASSPLGGNYEQYF.

The chain combines TRBV18 with TRBJ1-1; 10 positions match TRBD1. J was trimmed by 1 base and V by 3 bases; bases with no gene match: 5. The CDR3 consists of 16 residues. Germline CDR1 reads KGHSH; CDR2 reads LQKENI. The CDR3 protein is CASSPGTGAENTEAFF. The CDR3 DNA sequence: TGTGCCAGCTCACCCGGGACAGGGGCTGAGAACACTGAAGCTTTCTTT.

The table lists this clone with a few counts. The CDR3 sequence: CASSLGVNTIYF. The CDR3 nucleotides are TGTGCCAGCAGCCTGGGAGTAAACACCATATATTTT. The gene calls are TRBV7-9 and TRBJ1-3; D remains unclear. Between the trimmed V and J ends, which lost 5 bases and 6 bases, there was a span of 8 bases. This CDR3 has 12 residues. Germline values: CDR1 SEHNR, CDR2 FQNEAQ (reference sequence).

The chain couples TRBV6-5 to TRBJ2-5, with D unclear. CDR3 length: 16 amino acids. Germline V lookup: CDR1 MNHEY, CDR2 SVGAGI. V shed 4 bases and J shed 5 bases, with 20 bases lying between them. The CDR3 here is CASSFGPVRNVETQYF. CDR3 coding DNA: TGTGCCAGCAGTTTTGGCCCCGTGAGGAACGTCGAGACCCAGTACTTC.

The chain links TRBV27 to TRBJ1-2, with a tentative D call TRBD1 (5 bases). CDR1 and CDR2 (germline): MNHEY, SMNVEV (reference sequence). With 6 bases removed from V and 5 bases from J, the gap between germline ends came to 7 bases. This CDR3 spans 11 amino acids. CDR3 nucleotides: TGTGCCAGCAGCGAGGGGTATGGCTACACCTTC. Translation gives CASSEGYGYTF.

This clone was counted a single time. The chain employs TRBV10-2 and TRBJ1-2; possibly TRBD1 for D (5 bases). Between the trimmed V and J ends, which lost 2 bases and 8 bases, there was a span of 6 bases. The CDR3 is 11 amino acids. CDR1 is WSHSY, CDR2 SAAADI, per germline. The CDR3 loop reads CASSERDGYTF. The CDR3, as DNA: TGCGCCAGCAGTGAGCGGGACGGCTACACCTTC.

The chain uses TRBV6-5 and TRBJ2-7; no clear D. Deletions cut 2 bases from V and 0 bases from J, with 11 bases between. From germline, CDR1 is MNHEY and CDR2 SVGAGI. The length of the CDR3 is 15 residues. CDR3 nucleotide sequence: TGTGCCAGCAGTTACACAACGGGTCCCTCCTACGAGCAGTACTTC. Translation gives CASSYTTGPSYEQYF.

The chain carries TRBV3-1 (or the pseudogene TRBV3-2) and TRBJ1-4; 7 nucleotides match TRBD1. The germline V gene has CDR1 LGHDT and CDR2 YNNKEL (reference sequence). With V trimmed by 9 bases and J by 2 bases, 12 bases remained unmatched. The CDR3 extends over 16 amino acids. CDR3 amino acids: CARTQQGQSTNEKLFF. CDR3 DNA sequence: TGTGCCAGAACTCAACAGGGACAGAGCACTAATGAAAAACTGTTTTTT.